Listed here are 22 T cell receptor beta chains from one sample, sequenced in a study of Graves' ophthalmopathy and Graves' hyperthyroidism. RNA transcripts were the template, and TCR beta CDR3 regions were amplified from them. In the first round, RT-PCR was carried out with HTBI primers, and a multiplex PCR formed the second round. TCRdb reprocessed the multiplex PCR reads with MiXCR, giving one entry per CDR3 protein. Here the sample spans 200,000 to 250,000 distinct CDR3 sequences, approximately 21% being singletons. The sequenced sample consisted of peripheral blood. The origin of the receptors is a woman aged 45-65 years with Graves' ophthalmopathy.

V usage is TRBV5-5 and J usage is TRBJ1-1; the D is unclear. The V gene lost 0 bases and the J gene lost 3 bases, with 9 bases spanning the gap. The CDR3 covers 14 residues. Germline V gene lookup returns CDR1 SGHKS and CDR2 YYEKEE (reference sequence). The CDR3 nucleotides read TGTGCCAGCAGCTTGGGAGGGCTGTACACTGAAGCTTTCTTT. This sequence encodes CASSLGGLYTEAFF.

This clonotype was detected a few times. V usage is TRBV20-1 and J usage is TRBJ2-5; 9 bases match TRBD1. The CDR3 spans 15 residues. Germline CDR1 is DFQATT and CDR2 is SNEGSKA (reference sequence). V lost 6 bases, J lost 7 bases, and 15 bases stayed unmatched. CDR3 bases: TGCAGTGCCCTTCCAGGGACAGGGTTGGTTGGGACCCAGTACTTC. It encodes CSALPGTGLVGTQYF.

The table lists this clonotype with a few counts. The chain is built from TRBV7-9 and TRBJ2-7; 7 bases are shared with TRBD2. The CDR3 has 15 residues. J was trimmed by 0 bases and V by 6 bases; bases with no gene match: 8. Germline V CDR1 and CDR2: SEHNR, FQNEAQ (reference sequence). CDR3 sequence (DNA): TGTGCCAGCAGTATCCCGGCTAGCGGCTCCTACGAGCAGTACTTC. Residues: CASSIPASGSYEQYF.

This clonotype was detected many times. This chain joins TRBV7-6 and TRBJ2-7; D is ambiguous. Looked up from germline, CDR1 is SGHVS and CDR2 is FNYEAQ. CDR3 length: 12 residues. Trimming cost V 5 bases and J 7 bases, with 12 bases left between them. The CDR3 region has the DNA TGTGCCAGCAGCCAAGATTTAGGGGAGCAGTACTTC. Encoded protein: CASSQDLGEQYF.

This clonotype was counted a few times. For the CDR3, the DNA is TGTGCCTGGCTCCGATGGCCGGGACAGGGTAATTCACCCCTCCACTTT. This sequence encodes CAWLRWPGQGNSPLHF. The gene calls are TRBV30 and TRBJ1-6; 9 bases line up with TRBD1. The CDR3 totals 16 residues. Germline V CDR1 and CDR2: GTSNPN, SVGIG (reference sequence). The trim removed 5 bases at V and 6 bases at J, leaving 11 bases unmatched.

The V and J genes are TRBV12-3 or TRBV12-4 and TRBJ2-7; possibly TRBD2 for D (6 bases). The CDR3 is 14 residues long. With 3 bases removed from V and 4 bases from J, the gap between germline ends came to 13 bases. The CDR3 DNA sequence: TGTGCCAGCAGTTTCGGCGGGGTTTGGTACGAGCAGTACTTC. Amino acids: CASSFGGVWYEQYF.

This clonotype was observed at least ten times. The chain links TRBV28 to TRBJ2-7, with 9 nucleotides matching TRBD1. V lost 4 bases, J lost 1 base, and 8 bases stayed unmatched. Germline CDR1 is MDHEN and CDR2 is SYDVKM. This CDR3 contains 16 residues. As DNA, the CDR3 is TGTGCCAGCAGTTCGCCCTATGGACAGGGGTCCTACGAGCAGTACTTC. Protein product: CASSSPYGQGSYEQYF.

There are many counts of this clonotype. This chain connects TRBV6-5 to TRBJ2-7, with TRBD2 as a possible D gene (5 bases). This CDR3 has 13 amino acids. The V and J ends lost 2 bases and 5 bases respectively, with 10 bases between them. The V gene's germline CDR1 is MNHEY and CDR2 SVGAGI. CDR3 amino acids: CASSYDPGNEQYF. The CDR3 bases are TGTGCCAGCAGTTACGATCCCGGGAACGAGCAGTACTTC.

This clonotype was seen repeatedly, ten times or more. The chain carries TRBV6-2 or TRBV6-3 and TRBJ1-3; no firm D call. Per the germline V gene, CDR1 is MNHEY and CDR2 is SVGEGT. V was pared by 5 bases and J by 4 bases, with 9 bases between. This CDR3 comprises 13 residues. The CDR3 DNA reads as TGTGCCAGCAGTCCGGACCGAGGAAACACCATATATTTT. Encoded protein: CASSPDRGNTIYF.

This clonotype has a count of ten or more. The rearrangement joins TRBV7-8 to TRBJ1-2; D not resolved. Trimming cost V 5 bases and J 3 bases, with 10 bases left between them. Germline lookup yields CDR1 SGHVS and CDR2 FQNEAQ. The CDR3 is 13 residues long. This chain's CDR3 is CASSNTRDYGYTF. CDR3 in DNA: TGTGCCAGCAGCAATACAAGAGACTATGGCTACACCTTC.

This clonotype has ten or more counts. J is TRBJ1-2 and V is TRBV12-3 or TRBV12-4, with D possibly TRBD1 on 6 matching bases. Trimming shortened V by 5 bases and J by 8 bases, and 21 bases separated the two germline ends. The CDR3 extends over 15 amino acids. The DNA of the CDR3 is TGTGCCAGCAGTACTACGGCTTACAGGGAGGGGGGCTACACCTTC. This sequence encodes CASSTTAYREGGYTF.

This clonotype was counted ten times or more. The chain employs TRBV18 and TRBJ2-7; D remains unclear. With 3 bases removed from V and 7 bases from J, the gap between germline ends came to 13 bases. Germline assignment: CDR1 KGHSH and CDR2 LQKENI. There are 13 residues in the CDR3. The CDR3 DNA follows: TGTGCCAGCTCACCGGATGTGCAGAGGGAGCAGTACTTC. Translating it yields CASSPDVQREQYF.

This clonotype has at least ten counts. This rearrangement joins TRBV6-1 to TRBJ1-1; no firm D call. CDR3 size: 11 residues. In germline, CDR1 is MNHNS, CDR2 SASEGT. The V end lost 6 bases, the J end lost 5 bases, and 7 bases lay between the germline ends. CDR3 amino acids: CASRRGTEAFF. The DNA of the CDR3 is TGTGCCAGCAGGAGAGGGACTGAAGCTTTCTTT.

This clonotype was detected ten times or more. The chain links TRBV19 to TRBJ1-5, with TRBD1 matching 7 bases. The CDR3 has 14 residues. V dropped 4 bases and J dropped 2; count of bases not matched to a gene: 2. Germline loops: CDR1 LNHDA, CDR2 SQIVND (reference sequence). The CDR3 coding sequence is TGTGCCAGTAGTAACAGGGGTGGCAATCAGCCCCAGCATTTT. Translating it yields CASSNRGGNQPQHF.

The chain carries TRBV11-2 and TRBJ1-4; D might be TRBD1 (5 bases). Germline CDR1 and CDR2: SGHAT and FQNNGV. Trimming removed 5 bases from V and 8 bases from J, with 18 bases in between. This CDR3 contains 15 residues. In DNA form, the CDR3 reads TGTGCCAGCAGCCCCGGTATTGCAGGGCGAGAAAAACTGTTTTTT. Translation gives CASSPGIAGREKLFF.

This clonotype has a count of ten or more. The genes are TRBV11-2 and TRBJ1-6; D not resolved. This CDR3 has 14 amino acids. CDR1 SGHAT and CDR2 FQNNGV come from the germline V gene. The V and J ends lost 3 bases and 7 bases respectively, with 10 bases between them. CDR3 loop: CASSFGVPNSPLHF. The DNA of the CDR3 is TGTGCCAGCAGCTTTGGGGTGCCGAATTCACCCCTCCACTTT.

This clonotype was detected ten times or more. The rearrangement joins TRBV7-2 to TRBJ2-2; 8 bases are shared with TRBD2. The length of the CDR3 is 15 residues. Germline CDR1 is SGHTA and CDR2 is FQGNSA. V trimming: 5 bases; J trimming: 1 base; junction bases outside the gene matches: 3. CDR3 sequence: CASSQSGGNTGELFF. For the CDR3, the DNA is TGTGCCAGCAGCCAGAGCGGGGGGAACACCGGGGAGCTGTTTTTT. The complete variable domain, with remaining parts taken from reference TRBV7-2 and TRBJ2-2, reads GAGVSQSPSNKVTEKGKDVELRCDPISGHTALYWYRQSLGQGLEFLIYFQGNSAPDKSGLPSDRFSAERTGGSVSTLTIQRTQQEDSAVYLCASSQSGGNTGELFFGEGSRLTVL.

This clonotype appeared many times. The rearrangement links TRBV20-1 to TRBJ2-7, with D perhaps TRBD2 (6 bases). The V end was cut by 3 bases, the J end by 4 bases, with 19 bases between. CDR3 length: 15 amino acids. Germline assignment: CDR1 DFQATT and CDR2 SNEGSKA (reference sequence). This CDR3 reads CSASRGGGSGYEQYF. The CDR3 DNA is TGCAGTGCTAGCCGGGGTGGAGGGTCGGGGTACGAGCAGTACTTC.

This clonotype was observed at least ten times. The gene calls are TRBV6-5 and TRBJ1-1, with D possibly being TRBD1 (6 bases). Trimming pared 6 bases from V and 4 bases from J, leaving 15 bases between. The CDR3 covers 14 residues. Germline CDR1 and CDR2: MNHEY and SVGAGI. Here the CDR3 DNA reads TGTGCCAGCAGGGCCGGGGGCTATAGCACTGAAGCTTTCTTT. The encoded protein is CASRAGGYSTEAFF.

This clonotype was detected ten times or more. V and J are TRBV20-1 and TRBJ2-7; D gene uncertain. The CDR3 is 12 amino acids. Trimming cost V 3 bases and J 5 bases, with 11 bases left between them. CDR1 is DFQATT and CDR2 is SNEGSKA in the germline V gene (reference sequence). This CDR3 is CSASFAFDEQYF. CDR3 DNA: TGCAGTGCTAGTTTTGCTTTCGACGAGCAGTACTTC.

The V gene is TRBV5-1, the J gene TRBJ2-7; 14 bases align to TRBD2. The CDR3 contains 15 residues. Germline V gives CDR1 SGHRS, CDR2 YFSETQ. V was pared by 4 bases and J by 2 bases, with 2 bases of the junction left unmatched. The CDR3 region is CASSVGLAGAYEQYF. CDR3 nucleotides: TGCGCCAGCAGCGTGGGACTAGCGGGAGCCTACGAGCAGTACTTC.

The table lists this clonotype with a few counts. This may arise from a read error, as a much more abundant clone is one base away. V and J are TRBV12-3 or TRBV12-4 and TRBJ2-7; D gene ambiguous. V lost 6 bases and J lost 5, with 14 bases in between. The CDR3 is 13 amino acids. Here the CDR3 DNA reads TGTGCCAGCAGCCCCACTTGCTTCCACGAGCAGTACTTC. Translated, it gives CASSPTCFHEQYF.